In its sample, the clone carrying this T cell receptor (beta chain) was seen once. Its antigen remains unidentified. The data belong to a study of beta chain features in type 1 diabetes. With V trimmed by 4 bases and J by 2 bases, 8 bases remained unmatched. The CDR3 is 15 residues long. In germline, CDR1 is SGHRS, CDR2 YFSETQ. As every portion of the isolated RNA was reverse transcribed, the sequencing read expressed TCRB transcripts. Generated by immunoSEQ multiplex PCR, the TCRdb table keeps only in-frame clones and is missing some. This sample has about 27,000 clones, with 56% found just once. General study results and limits: Moderate but significant shortening of TCRB CDR3s was recorded in all four CD4+ subsets from Type 1 diabetes patients.

Sequencing was carried out using Tregs from blood. This chain uses TRBV5-1 with TRBJ2-5; 7 bases fit TRBD1. The sequence came from a woman between 18 and 29 years old with type 1 diabetes. The CDR3 spells CASSGQTGSQETQYF. CDR3 sequence (DNA): TGCGCCAGCAGCGGACAGACAGGGTCTCAAGAGACCCAGTACTTC.